This T cell receptor beta chain was recovered during a study of blood T cells in healthy people across ages. A J-beta primer mix and a sample-barcoded 5' primer were used in a second PCR of roughly 6 to 12 cycles. With 12 random nucleotides, a template-switch adaptor tagged each individual cDNA molecule. All samples yielded 2.5 million or more CDR3-containing paired-end reads. TCRdb re-called the 5' RACE reads through MiXCR, storing one row per CDR3 protein. The data hold roughly 1.4 million distinct CDR3 sequences, with roughly 60% observed a single time. The CDR3 totals 15 residues. CDR1 is DFQATT and CDR2 is SNEGSKA in the germline V gene (reference sequence). V was clipped by 6 bases and J by 0 bases, with 15 bases between them.

The source material was blood. V gene TRBV20-1 combines with J gene TRBJ1-5; a weak D match, TRBD1 (5 bases). The sequence was collected from a man aged 18 to 30 in good health. The CDR3 reads CSADRGTDSNQPQHF. CDR3 DNA sequence: TGCAGTGCCGATAGAGGGACGGATAGCAATCAGCCCCAGCATTTT.